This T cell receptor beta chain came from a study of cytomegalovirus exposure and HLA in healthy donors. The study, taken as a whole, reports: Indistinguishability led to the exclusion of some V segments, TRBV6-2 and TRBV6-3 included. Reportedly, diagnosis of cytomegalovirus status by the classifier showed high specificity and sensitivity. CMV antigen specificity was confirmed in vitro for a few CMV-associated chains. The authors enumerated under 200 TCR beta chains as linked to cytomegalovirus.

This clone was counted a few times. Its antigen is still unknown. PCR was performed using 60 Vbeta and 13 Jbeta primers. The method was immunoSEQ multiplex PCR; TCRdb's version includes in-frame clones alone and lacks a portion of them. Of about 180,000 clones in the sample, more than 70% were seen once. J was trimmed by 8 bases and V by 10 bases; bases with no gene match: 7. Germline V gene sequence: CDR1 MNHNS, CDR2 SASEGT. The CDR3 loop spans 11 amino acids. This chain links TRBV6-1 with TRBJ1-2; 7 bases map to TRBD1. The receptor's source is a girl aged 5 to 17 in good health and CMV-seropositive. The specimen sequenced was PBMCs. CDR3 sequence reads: CATRQGSGYTF. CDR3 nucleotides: TGTGCCACCCGACAGGGCTCCGGCTACACCTTC.